These 28 T cell receptor beta chains were all obtained from the same sample, sequenced in a study of blood T cell repertoires in COVID-19 (dated by TCRdb to the early 2020s). The library was prepared using the immunoSEQ multiplex PCR assay. TCRdb retrieved this table from immuneACCESS and kept in-frame rearrangements only. Not all clones are present; in checked studies, unresolved V genes account for under half, and no reason is known for the remainder. This sample holds approximately 220,000 clones; 80% to 90% were observed only once. About 4.1% of the sample is taken by the ten largest. What was sequenced was PBMCs or T cells enriched from blood (not recorded which). The receptors shown here come from a woman in her thirties or forties with acute COVID-19.

The chain recombines TRBV6-2 or TRBV6-3 with TRBJ2-7, with D possibly TRBD2 on 6 matching bases. Deletions cut 2 bases from V and 4 bases from J, with 12 bases between. Germline lookup yields CDR1 MNHEY and CDR2 SVGEGT. The CDR3 length is 14 residues. The CDR3 sequence: CASSYIAGRYEQYF. CDR3 nucleotides: TGTGCCAGCAGTTACATCGCGGGAAGGTACGAGCAGTACTTC.

In this sample, this clone turned up once. The chain combines TRBV6-1 with TRBJ2-4; D might be TRBD2 (5 bases). The CDR3 runs to 18 residues. V lost 1 base to trimming and J lost 2 bases, with 18 bases between them. Germline CDR1 is MNHNS and CDR2 is SASEGT. CDR3 region: CASSEGWGAFTSKNIQYF. The CDR3 coding sequence is TGTGCCAGCAGTGAAGGCTGGGGAGCATTCACATCCAAAAACATTCAGTACTTC.

V usage is TRBV7-3 and J usage is TRBJ2-2, with 7 nucleotides matching TRBD2. CDR1 and CDR2 from the germline V gene are SGHTA and FQGTGA. This CDR3 has 16 residues. With V trimmed by 0 bases and J by 8 bases, 9 bases remained unmatched. The CDR3 coding sequence is TGTGCCAGCAGCTTAACGCGGGGCGGGAGAGATGGGGAGCTGTTTTTT. As protein: CASSLTRGGRDGELFF. Full variable domain (remainder filled in from reference TRBV7-3 and TRBJ2-2): GAGVSQTPSNKVTEKGKYVELRCDPISGHTALYWYRQSLGQGPEFLIYFQGTGAADDSGLPNDRFFAVRPEGSVSTLKIQRTERGDSAVYLCASSLTRGGRDGELFFGEGSRLTVL.

This chain connects TRBV14 to TRBJ2-7; tentatively, D is TRBD2 (6 bases). V lost 2 bases, J lost 0 bases, and 8 bases lay in between. Germline loops: CDR1 SGHDN, CDR2 FVKESK. The CDR3 loop spans 14 amino acids. This CDR3 is CASSQYGSSYEQYF. CDR3 nucleotides: TGTGCCAGCAGCCAATACGGGAGCTCCTACGAGCAGTACTTC.

The chain couples TRBV7-2 to TRBJ2-3; D possibly corresponds to TRBD2 (6 bases). Trimming pared 5 bases from V and 6 bases from J, leaving 18 bases between. Germline CDR1 SGHTA, CDR2 FQGNSA. The CDR3 totals 15 residues. CDR3 loop: CASSPMTGRKDTQYF. DNA of the CDR3: TGTGCCAGCAGCCCCATGACCGGGAGAAAGGATACGCAGTATTTT.

This chain links TRBV4-3 with TRBJ2-3; 8 bases match TRBD2. The CDR3 contains 17 residues. Trimming removed 0 bases from V and 4 bases from J; junction bases left unmatched: 9. CDR1 and CDR2 from the germline V gene are LGHNA and YSLEER. The CDR3 is CASSQEGPAGAADTQYF. DNA for the CDR3: TGCGCCAGCAGCCAAGAAGGTCCAGCGGGAGCGGCAGATACGCAGTATTTT.

V gene TRBV12-3 or TRBV12-4 combines with J gene TRBJ1-5; perhaps TRBD1 as D (5 bases). The CDR3 is 13 residues long. V was cut by 4 bases and J by 8 bases, with 12 bases left in between. The CDR3 protein is CASSSPSREPQHF. The CDR3 DNA sequence: TGTGCCAGCAGTTCTCCCTCCAGGGAGCCCCAGCATTTT.

This clone came up once. The chain couples TRBV24-1 to TRBJ2-2; the D gene is possibly TRBD1 (6 bases). Germline V gene data show CDR1 as KGHDR and CDR2 as SFDVKD. CDR3 length: 17 residues. V lost 3 bases, J lost 0 bases, and 13 bases lay in between. The CDR3 sequence is CATSDLLTGANTGELFF. The DNA for the CDR3 is TGTGCCACCAGTGATCTCCTGACAGGAGCGAACACCGGGGAGCTGTTTTTT.

The chain links TRBV2 to TRBJ2-1; 7 bases agree with TRBD1. The CDR3 loop spans 15 amino acids. Germline assignment: CDR1 SNHLY and CDR2 FYNNEI. Trimming removed 8 bases from V and 4 bases from J; junction bases left unmatched: 11. CDR3: CASEKNRQGYNEQFF. The CDR3 bases are TGTGCCAGCGAGAAGAACCGACAGGGTTACAATGAGCAGTTCTTC. Based on the CDR3 plus reference TRBV2 and TRBJ2-1, the full variable domain is EPEVTQTPSHQVTQMGQEVILRCVPISNHLYFYWYRQILGQKVEFLVSFYNNEISEKSEIFDDQFSVERPDGSNFTLKIRSTKLEDSAMYFCASEKNRQGYNEQFFGPGTRLTVL.

This clone was picked up one time. V gene TRBV18 combines with J gene TRBJ2-5, with 8 positions matching TRBD2. V lost 3 bases to trimming and J lost 2 bases; unmatched junction nucleotides: 8. CDR1 and CDR2 from the germline V gene are KGHSH and LQKENI. This CDR3 spans 16 amino acids. The CDR3 loop reads CASSPLTVAGQETQYF. CDR3 nucleotide sequence: TGTGCCAGCTCACCCCTGACGGTAGCGGGGCAAGAGACCCAGTACTTC.

The rearrangement uses TRBV3-1 (or the pseudogene TRBV3-2) and TRBJ2-7, with TRBD2 as a possible D gene (5 bases). V was cut by 3 bases and J by 9 bases, with 15 bases left in between. The CDR3 contains 13 residues. Germline CDR1 and CDR2: LGHDT and YNNKEL (reference sequence). The CDR3 nucleotides read TGTGCCAGCAGCCATGGGAGCGAACGGGGGCAGTACTTC. Its protein product is CASSHGSERGQYF.

The chain employs TRBV27 and TRBJ2-1, with 10 bases that match TRBD1. The CDR3 extends over 14 amino acids. The ends lost 6 bases at V and 5 bases at J; junction bases unmatched: 4. Per germline, CDR1 MNHEY and CDR2 SMNVEV (reference sequence). In DNA form, the CDR3 reads TGTGCCAGCAGCCGACAGGGGGCGAACAATGAGCAGTTCTTC. Its protein is CASSRQGANNEQFF.

The chain uses TRBV7-2 and TRBJ2-1; no clear D. The V gene lost 0 bases and the J gene lost 6 bases, with 18 bases spanning the gap. This CDR3 spans 17 amino acids. Germline V lookup: CDR1 SGHTA, CDR2 FQGNSA. DNA of the CDR3: TGTGCCAGCAGCTTAGCGGTGTTGCTGGGCAATGGCAATGAGCAGTTCTTC. This sequence encodes CASSLAVLLGNGNEQFF.

This chain joins TRBV18 and TRBJ2-3; D gene uncertain. Per the germline V gene, CDR1 is KGHSH and CDR2 is LQKENI. V was trimmed by 3 bases and J by 2 bases, leaving 9 bases between them. The CDR3 has 14 amino acids. The CDR3 here is CASSPIQFTDTQYF. The CDR3 coding sequence is TGTGCCAGCTCACCGATACAGTTCACAGATACGCAGTATTTT.

This clone was detected only a few times. The chain joins TRBV27 to TRBJ2-7; TRBD2 might be the D (5 bases). Germline CDR1 reads MNHEY; CDR2 reads SMNVEV (reference sequence). The CDR3 runs to 13 residues. Trimming removed 6 bases at V and 6 bases at J, with 15 bases between. CDR3 loop: CASSGIEWPEQYF. CDR3 coding DNA: TGTGCCAGCAGCGGGATAGAGTGGCCCGAGCAGTACTTC.

V and J are TRBV19 and TRBJ1-2; 8 bases map to TRBD1. J gave up 6 bases and V 4 bases, and 10 bases lay outside the gene matches. The CDR3 is 15 amino acids. CDR1 LNHDA and CDR2 SQIVND come from the germline V gene (reference sequence). In nucleotides, the CDR3 is TGTGCCAGTAGTAACCTAGACAGGGGCCCTAATGGCTACACCTTC. This codes for CASSNLDRGPNGYTF.

The J gene is TRBJ2-1, the V gene TRBV12-3 or TRBV12-4, with D tentatively TRBD2 (5 bases). V lost 7 bases to trimming and J lost 5 bases, with 9 bases between them. The CDR3 extends over 12 amino acids. The CDR3 sequence is CASNYGNNEQFF. The CDR3 nucleotides are TGTGCCAGCAATTACGGGAACAATGAGCAGTTCTTC.

This chain joins TRBV19 and TRBJ1-4, with D possibly matching TRBD1 (6 bases). Trimming removed 4 bases from V and 5 bases from J, with 14 bases in between. Germline V gene lookup returns CDR1 LNHDA and CDR2 SQIVND (reference sequence). The CDR3 contains 15 residues. The CDR3 is CASSTRTDPNEKLFF. The CDR3 nucleotides are TGTGCCAGTAGTACTCGGACAGATCCGAATGAAAAACTGTTTTTT. Full variable domain (rest looked up from reference TRBV19 and TRBJ1-4): DGGITQSPKYLFRKEGQNVTLSCEQNLNHDAMYWYRQDPGQGLRLIYYSQIVNDFQKGDIAEGYSVSREKKESFPLTVTSAQKNPTAFYLCASSTRTDPNEKLFFGSGTQLSVL.

The chain recombines TRBV11-3 with TRBJ2-2, with D possibly being TRBD1 (6 bases). This CDR3 is built from 13 residues. Per germline, CDR1 SGHNT and CDR2 YENEEA. V dropped 6 bases and J dropped 1 base, with 6 bases sitting between them. The CDR3 is CASRQGNTGELFF. The CDR3, as DNA: TGTGCCAGCAGACAGGGGAACACCGGGGAGCTGTTTTTT.

This sequence joins TRBV13 and TRBJ2-5, with D possibly TRBD2 on 5 matching bases. The CDR3 has 15 amino acids. Trimming removed 2 bases from V and 5 bases from J, with 15 bases in between. Germline CDR1 reads PRHDT; CDR2 reads FYEKMQ (reference sequence). CDR3 residues: CASSLWYRRRETQYF. The CDR3 DNA sequence: TGTGCCAGCAGCTTATGGTATCGTCGGAGGGAGACCCAGTACTTC.

The V and J genes are TRBV19 and TRBJ2-1, with D possibly being TRBD1 (6 bases). The ends were cut back, 4 bases at V and 4 bases at J, with 14 bases in the middle. CDR1 is LNHDA and CDR2 is SQIVND in the germline V gene (reference sequence). This CDR3 has 15 amino acids. The chain's CDR3 is CASSRVTGSYNEQFF. DNA of the CDR3: TGTGCCAGTAGTAGGGTAACAGGGTCGTACAATGAGCAGTTCTTC.

The chain joins TRBV7-9 to TRBJ2-7; D gene uncertain. The CDR3 is 16 residues long. Germline V CDR1 and CDR2: SEHNR, FQNEAQ (reference sequence). V was trimmed by 7 bases and J by 0 bases, leaving 19 bases between them. The CDR3 coding sequence is TGTGCCAGCACCCCCGAGAGGTTCGGCGGCTCCTACGAGCAGTACTTC. This translates into CASTPERFGGSYEQYF.

The genes are TRBV5-6 and TRBJ2-5; 9 nucleotides match TRBD1. In germline, CDR1 is SGHDT, CDR2 YYEEEE. Trimming at V came to 0 bases and at J to 2 bases, leaving 8 bases not matched to a gene. The CDR3 contains 17 residues. CDR3 DNA sequence: TGTGCCAGCAGCTTGGGTGCGTTGACAGGGGGGCAAGAGACCCAGTACTTC. It translates to CASSLGALTGGQETQYF.

The chain employs TRBV28 and TRBJ1-2; weak D call: TRBD1 (5 bases). With 2 bases removed from V and 6 bases from J, the gap between germline ends came to 13 bases. Germline V gene lookup returns CDR1 MDHEN and CDR2 SYDVKM. This CDR3 spans 14 amino acids. The CDR3 sequence is CASSLRGTVNGYTF. CDR3 in DNA: TGTGCCAGCAGTTTACGGGGGACGGTAAATGGCTACACCTTC.

V usage is TRBV10-1 and J usage is TRBJ2-2; TRBD1 agrees at 8 bases. This CDR3 has 17 residues. Germline V CDR1 and CDR2: WNHNN, SYGVQD (reference sequence). V gave up 0 bases and J gave up 3 bases; unmatched junction bases: 6. CDR3 bases: TGCGCCAGCAGTGAGTCGCGGACAGGGAGAGACACCGGGGAGCTGTTTTTT. Residues: CASSESRTGRDTGELFF.

In this sample, this clone turned up a few times. The rearrangement links TRBV3-1 (or the pseudogene TRBV3-2) to TRBJ2-7; TRBD2 matches 8 bases. The CDR3 is 15 amino acids. The V gene end was trimmed by 5 bases and the J gene end by 5 bases; junction bases not matched to a gene: 11. The germline gives CDR1 LGHDT, CDR2 YNNKEL (reference sequence). DNA for the CDR3: TGTGCCAGCAGCTTCAGCTCGCGGGGGGCGAACGAGCAGTACTTC. The encoded protein is CASSFSSRGANEQYF.

The genes are TRBV7-9 and TRBJ2-7, with 7 bases aligning to TRBD1. J was trimmed by 3 bases and V by 1 base; bases with no gene match: 3. The germline V gene encodes CDR1 SEHNR and CDR2 FQNEAQ (reference sequence). The CDR3 spans 14 residues. For the CDR3, the DNA is TGTGCCAGCAGCTTAGGGCAGGGGGTCTACGAGCAGTACTTC. Its translation is CASSLGQGVYEQYF.

The rearrangement links TRBV29-1 to TRBJ1-1, with a weak D call TRBD1 (6 bases). The CDR3 is 11 residues long. Trimming left V 3 bases short and J 6 bases short, with 8 bases between. Germline-derived CDR1 and CDR2 are SQVTM and ANQGSEA. CDR3 DNA sequence: TGCAGCGTTGATAACAGGGCTGAAGCTTTCTTT. Translated, it gives CSVDNRAEAFF. Using reference TRBV29-1 and TRBJ1-1 for the parts outside the CDR3, the full variable domain is SAVISQKPSRDICQRGTSLTIQCQVDSQVTMMFWYRQQPGQSLTLIATANQGSEATYESGFVIDKFPISRPNLTFSTLTVSNMSPEDSSIYLCSVDNRAEAFFGQGTRLTVV.